The clone carrying this T cell receptor beta chain was picked up one time. Its antigen is unidentified. The sample is drawn from a study of graft-versus-host responses after intestinal transplantation. The wider study: Isolated intestinal, liver-intestinal, or multivisceral transplants were what recipients had. Anti-thymocyte globulin served as induction for all recipients, who then took tacrolimus and steroids for about three years. Study results and limitations: Peak GvH clone levels in circulation were associated with early post-transplant HvG declines.

Profiling relied on immunoSEQ multiplex PCR, and the TCRdb table lists in-frame clones only, not all of them. In the table there are tens of thousands of clones, about 95% of which are singletons. From germline, CDR1 is SGHVS and CDR2 FNYEAQ. The junction had 11 bases not matched to a gene; V was cut back by 5 bases and J by 4 bases. The CDR3 runs to 16 residues. The clonotype comes from a human donor who was the organ donor for an intestinal transplant. V and J are TRBV7-6 and TRBJ1-1; 9 bases are shared with TRBD1. Source: unstimulated CD4+ T cells sorted from spleen or lymph node cells, taken before transplant. CDR3 in DNA: TGTGCCAGCAGCCAGGGGACAGGGCTATATGGCACTGAAGCTTTCTTT. Translation gives CASSQGTGLYGTEAFF.